Listed below are T cell receptor beta chains from one sample, sequenced in a study of cytomegalovirus exposure and HLA in healthy donors. The method was immunoSEQ multiplex PCR; TCRdb's version includes in-frame clones alone and lacks a portion of them. The data hold roughly 100,000 clones, with less than 80% observed a single time. Sequenced: PBMCs. The receptors here all came from a man younger than 45 in good health and CMV-seronegative. Each CDR3 is given with its conserved first and last residue. D genes are given only for firm matches. For some rows the clone size is stated as once, few or many, or as a class when expanded; others skip it.

>TRBV7-9|few|NA|17|TRBJ2-1
CASSPLEGITFYNEQFF
TGTGCCAGCAGCCCCTTAGAGGGAATAACGTTTTACAATGAGCAGTTCTTC
>TRBV9|NA|TRBD2|16|TRBJ2-1
CASSPRTSGRYNEQFF
TGTGCCAGCAGCCCTCGGACTAGCGGGAGATACAATGAGCAGTTCTTC
>TRBV5-1|NA|NA|16|TRBJ2-7
CASSLVTDSPWREQYF
TGCGCCAGCAGCTTGGTAACGGACAGTCCTTGGAGGGAGCAGTACTTC
>TRBV6-5|NA|TRBD1|13|TRBJ1-3
CASRPGQPGIWYF
TGTGCCAGCAGGCCGGGACAGCCCGGTATTTGGTATTTT
>TRBV5-1|few|TRBD2|15|TRBJ2-5
CASSRLAGSQETQYF
TGCGCCAGCAGCCGACTAGCGGGGAGCCAAGAGACCCAGTACTTC
>TRBV4-1|NA|TRBD1|17|TRBJ2-1
CASSQSPGQGASDEQFF
TGCGCCAGCAGCCAATCCCCGGGACAGGGGGCTAGCGATGAGCAGTTCTTC
>TRBV7-9|NA|NA|15|TRBJ2-7
CASSLALGRTYEQYF
TGTGCCAGCAGCTTAGCGCTGGGGCGAACCTACGAGCAGTACTTC
>TRBV11-2|NA|NA|18|TRBJ2-1
CASSLEEGDKSSYNEQFF
TGTGCCAGCAGCTTAGAGGAAGGGGATAAGAGCTCCTACAATGAGCAGTTCTTC
>TRBV14|NA|TRBD1|21|TRBJ2-7
CASSPGRGRFPGTGGLEEQYF
TGTGCCAGCAGCCCAGGAAGGGGCCGGTTTCCGGGTACAGGGGGATTAGAGGAGCAGTACTTC
>TRBV4-3|NA|TRBD1|17|TRBJ1-2
CASSQDPDRDPDYGYTF
TGCGCCAGCAGCCAAGACCCGGACAGGGACCCAGACTATGGCTACACCTTC
>TRBV11-3|NA|TRBD1|14|TRBJ1-1
CASSSGQGNTEAFF
TGTGCCAGCAGCTCGGGACAGGGGAACACTGAAGCTTTCTTT
>TRBV7-9|few|NA|13|TRBJ2-1
CASSFIQNNEQFF
TGTGCCAGCAGCTTCATCCAGAACAATGAGCAGTTCTTC
>TRBV30|NA|TRBD1|19|TRBJ2-1
CAWSTWAGTGISSYNEQFF
TGTGCCTGGAGCACTTGGGCGGGGACAGGAATCAGCTCCTACAATGAGCAGTTCTTC
>TRBV6-1|NA|NA|13|TRBJ1-1
CASSSYMNTEAFF
TGTGCCAGCAGTTCTTACATGAACACTGAAGCTTTCTTT
>TRBV4-1|few|NA|17|TRBJ1-5
CASSQGRVKALGQPQHF
TGCGCCAGCAGCCAAGGCAGGGTGAAGGCATTAGGGCAGCCCCAGCATTTT
>TRBV27|few|NA|11|TRBJ2-7
CASSSGFEQYF
TGTGCCAGCAGTTCGGGGTTCGAGCAGTACTTC
>TRBV6-5|NA|TRBD2|15|TRBJ2-3
CASTPSIGGADTQYF
TGTGCCAGCACCCCGAGCATCGGGGGGGCAGATACGCAGTATTTT
>TRBV9|NA|NA|15|TRBJ1-2
CASSVAGGFPYGYTF
TGTGCCAGCAGCGTAGCGGGTGGGTTTCCCTATGGCTACACCTTC
>TRBV19|once|TRBD2|16|TRBJ2-1
CASSGLAGGAGVEQFF
TGTGCCAGTAGCGGACTAGCGGGAGGGGCCGGGGTTGAGCAGTTCTTC
>TRBV5-1|NA|NA|16|TRBJ1-3
CASSLAFSATGDTIYF
TGCGCCAGCAGCTTGGCCTTTTCAGCGACGGGAGACACCATATATTTT
>TRBV10-1|NA|TRBD1|19|TRBJ2-2
CASSEPTRAGTGITGELFF
TGCGCCAGCAGTGAGCCAACACGGGCCGGGACAGGGATCACCGGGGAGCTGTTTTTT
>TRBV28|NA|TRBD2|16|TRBJ2-1
CASRTSGSSAYNEQFF
TGTGCCAGCAGGACTAGCGGGAGTAGCGCCTACAATGAGCAGTTCTTC
>TRBV6-5|NA|TRBD1|14|TRBJ1-2
CASRTGTGERGYTF
TGTGCCAGCAGAACCGGGACAGGGGAGAGGGGCTACACCTTC
>TRBV19|NA|TRBD1|15|TRBJ1-1
CASTPGQGWGSEAFF
TGTGCCAGTACCCCGGGACAGGGTTGGGGGTCTGAAGCTTTCTTT
>TRBV10-2|NA|NA|17|TRBJ2-3
CASLSAGPRQMRDTQYF
TGCGCCAGCCTTTCCGCCGGACCCAGACAGATGAGGGATACGCAGTATTTT
>TRBV29-1|NA|NA|11|TRBJ1-1
CSVPTGAEAFF
TGCAGCGTGCCAACGGGGGCTGAAGCTTTCTTT
>TRBV2|NA|TRBD1|16|TRBJ2-1
CASSPQRTGVSNEQFF
TGTGCCAGCAGTCCTCAACGGACAGGGGTTTCGAATGAGCAGTTCTTC
>TRBV27|NA|TRBD1|15|TRBJ1-2
CASSETAGQGHGYTF
TGTGCCAGCAGTGAAACCGCCGGACAGGGCCATGGCTACACCTTC
>TRBV29-1|NA|TRBD1|12|TRBJ2-7
CSVGTGVYEQYF
TGCAGCGTGGGGACAGGGGTCTACGAGCAGTACTTC
>TRBV6-4|NA|NA|19|TRBJ1-2
CASSPSSVSLVVRGYGYTF
TGTGCCAGCAGCCCATCCTCGGTCAGTTTAGTGGTTCGGGGCTATGGCTACACCTTC
>TRBV28|NA|NA|16|TRBJ2-5
CASSSLHKGRDQTQYF
TGTGCCAGCAGTTCCCTCCACAAGGGCCGGGATCAGACCCAGTACTTC
>TRBV7-8|NA|TRBD2|18|TRBJ2-4
CASSPYRLAGRAKNIQYF
TGTGCCAGCAGCCCGTACCGACTAGCGGGGAGAGCCAAAAACATTCAGTACTTC
>TRBV10-2|NA|NA|15|TRBJ2-3
CATFDGRDHTDTQYF
TGCGCCACCTTTGATGGCAGGGATCACACAGATACGCAGTATTTT
>TRBV7-2|NA|NA|14|TRBJ1-4
CASSADRTNEKLFF
TGTGCCAGCAGCGCGGACAGAACTAATGAAAAACTGTTTTTT
>TRBV30|NA|NA|14|TRBJ1-4
CAWSDGGRHEKLFF
TGTGCCTGGAGTGACGGAGGGAGGCATGAAAAACTGTTTTTT
>TRBV25-1|NA|NA|15|TRBJ1-3
CASSDTLISGNTIYF
TGTGCCAGCAGTGACACCCTAATCTCTGGAAACACCATATATTTT
>TRBV6-1|once|TRBD2|14|TRBJ2-1
CASSDRTSGNEQFF
TGTGCCAGCAGTGACAGAACTAGCGGAAATGAGCAGTTCTTC
>TRBV7-2|NA|TRBD1|14|TRBJ1-1
CASTGNRGPTEAFF
TGTGCCAGCACAGGAAACAGGGGGCCCACTGAAGCTTTCTTT
>TRBV6-4|NA|TRBD1|15|TRBJ1-1
CASSDGNRGFAEAFF
TGTGCCAGCAGTGACGGTAACAGGGGTTTTGCTGAAGCTTTCTTT
>TRBV6-6|few|NA|14|TRBJ1-1
CASRTQEPNTEAFF
TGTGCCAGCAGGACCCAGGAACCAAACACTGAAGCTTTCTTT
>TRBV11-3|NA|NA|14|TRBJ1-1
CASAEGRGGTEAFF
TGTGCCAGCGCGGAGGGGAGGGGTGGCACTGAAGCTTTCTTT
>TRBV9|NA|NA|16|TRBJ1-3
CASSIRGDTSGNTIYF
TGTGCCAGCAGCATCCGGGGGGACACCTCTGGAAACACCATATATTTT
>TRBV7-9|NA|NA|13|TRBJ1-1
CASSPSSNREAFF
TGTGCCAGCAGCCCTAGTTCAAACAGGGAAGCTTTCTTT
>TRBV2|few|NA|12|TRBJ2-5
CASAPGQETQYF
TGTGCCTCAGCCCCAGGTCAAGAGACCCAGTACTTC
>TRBV4-3|NA|NA|16|TRBJ2-4
CASSQDLRQAKNIQYF
TGCGCCAGCAGCCAAGATCTGAGGCAAGCCAAAAACATTCAGTACTTC
>TRBV6-6|few|TRBD1|16|TRBJ1-4
CASSYPMGRGAEKLFF
TGTGCCAGCAGTTACCCCATGGGCAGGGGGGCCGAAAAACTGTTTTTT
>TRBV11-2|NA|NA|15|TRBJ1-1
CASSFGGAPNTEAFF
TGTGCCAGCAGCTTCGGGGGGGCTCCGAACACTGAAGCTTTCTTT
>TRBV19|NA|TRBD2|16|TRBJ2-3
CASSIVGTTSTDTQYF
TGTGCCAGTAGTATAGTCGGGACTACAAGCACAGATACGCAGTATTTT
>TRBV18|NA|TRBD2|14|TRBJ2-7
CASSPPSGRYEQYF
TGTGCCAGCTCACCACCTAGCGGGAGATACGAGCAGTACTTC
>TRBV6-5|few|TRBD1|15|TRBJ1-4
CASSSAGTGVEKLFF
TGTGCCAGCAGTTCCGCCGGGACAGGGGTTGAAAAACTGTTTTTT
>TRBV21-1|NA|NA|11|TRBJ2-7
CAGGSGFEQYF
TGTGCCGGGGGTAGCGGGTTCGAGCAGTACTTC
>TRBV4-3|NA|TRBD2|16|TRBJ2-1
CASSQDSSGIYNEQFF
TGCGCCAGCAGCCAAGATTCTAGCGGCATCTACAATGAGCAGTTCTTC
>TRBV10-1|NA|TRBD2|17|TRBJ2-3
CASSEIPVREETDTQYF
TGCGCCAGCAGTGAGATTCCGGTGCGGGAGGAAACAGATACGCAGTATTTT
>TRBV27|once|TRBD2|15|TRBJ2-7
CASSFLAGPLYEQYF
TGTGCCAGCAGTTTTCTAGCGGGGCCTCTCTACGAGCAGTACTTC
>TRBV2|NA|TRBD2|16|TRBJ2-3
CASSGGTSPFADTQYF
TGTGCCAGCAGTGGCGGGACTAGTCCGTTCGCAGATACGCAGTATTTT